The 7 T cell receptor beta chains in this list originate from one sample, sequenced in a study of shared clonotypes between healthy human individuals. Assay: immunoSEQ multiplex PCR; the TCRdb copy retains only in-frame clones and omits some. In the table there are millions of clones, around nine tenths of which are singletons. Specimen: naive CD4+ T cells sorted from blood. Documented subset: CD45RA+ positively selected. The origin of the receptors is a man between 18 and 29 years old in good health.

V gene TRBV7-9 combines with J gene TRBJ2-3; TRBD2 is a possible D gene (6 bases). Germline CDR1 SEHNR, CDR2 FQNEAQ (reference sequence). Trimming pared 2 bases from V and 3 bases from J, leaving 18 bases between. The CDR3 runs to 17 residues. The CDR3 DNA reads as TGTGCCAGCAGCTTAAGTAGGGGCGGGGTAGGAACAGATACGCAGTATTTT. As protein: CASSLSRGGVGTDTQYF.

CDR3 coding DNA: TGTGCCAGCAGTCTCTCTTTCCGGGACTACCCATACAATGAGCAGTTCTTC. It yields the protein CASSLSFRDYPYNEQFF. The rearrangement joins TRBV7-9 to TRBJ2-1; 7 nucleotides line up with TRBD2. CDR1 SEHNR and CDR2 FQNEAQ come from the germline V gene (reference sequence). The CDR3 is 17 residues long. The ends lost 6 bases at V and 4 bases at J; junction bases unmatched: 15.

The chain carries TRBV7-6 and TRBJ2-7; D is uncertain. Germline-derived CDR1 and CDR2 are SGHVS and FNYEAQ. V shed 1 base and J shed 3 bases, with 10 bases lying between them. This CDR3 spans 14 amino acids. The CDR3 DNA reads TGTGCCAGCAGCTTAGGGCAGGCCGGCTACGAGCAGTACTTC. The encoded protein is CASSLGQAGYEQYF.

The chain joins TRBV7-2 to TRBJ2-7; 11 bases align to TRBD2. After removal of 2 bases from V and 6 bases from J, the junction contained 6 bases not matched to a gene. In germline, CDR1 is SGHTA, CDR2 FQGNSA. The CDR3 length is 15 residues. The DNA of the CDR3 is TGTGCCAGCAGCTTAACTAGCGGGAGTTGGCTCGAGCAGTACTTC. It is translated as CASSLTSGSWLEQYF. Variable domain in full (rest from reference TRBV7-2 and TRBJ2-7): GAGVSQSPSNKVTEKGKDVELRCDPISGHTALYWYRQSLGQGLEFLIYFQGNSAPDKSGLPSDRFSAERTGGSVSTLTIQRTQQEDSAVYLCASSLTSGSWLEQYFGPGTRLTVT.

V gene TRBV23-1 combines with J gene TRBJ2-2; TRBD2 matches 14 bases. TRBV23-1 is an ORF; its function is uncertain. J gave up 5 bases and V 1 base, and 6 bases lay outside the gene matches. The CDR3 is 18 amino acids. The CDR3 nucleotides read TGCGCCAGCAGTCAATTGACTAGCGGGAGGGCCGGGACCGGGGAGCTGTTTTTT. Translation gives CASSQLTSGRAGTGELFF.

This chain connects TRBV5-1 to TRBJ2-7, with D possibly matching TRBD1 (5 bases). The CDR3 is made up of 15 amino acids. Per germline, CDR1 SGHRS and CDR2 YFSETQ. Trimming removed 0 bases from V and 2 bases from J, with 12 bases in between. CDR3 residues: CASSLGAGPPYEQYF. The CDR3 coding sequence is TGCGCCAGCAGCTTGGGGGCAGGGCCGCCCTACGAGCAGTACTTC.

The rearrangement joins TRBV19 to TRBJ2-4, with D perhaps TRBD2 (7 bases). This CDR3 region has 15 residues. V lost 5 bases and J lost 6, with 17 bases in between. Germline V gives CDR1 LNHDA, CDR2 SQIVND (reference sequence). The CDR3 region has the DNA TGTGCCAGTAGTGTCCTAGGGGGGGCAGGAAACATTCAGTACTTC. It translates to CASSVLGGAGNIQYF.